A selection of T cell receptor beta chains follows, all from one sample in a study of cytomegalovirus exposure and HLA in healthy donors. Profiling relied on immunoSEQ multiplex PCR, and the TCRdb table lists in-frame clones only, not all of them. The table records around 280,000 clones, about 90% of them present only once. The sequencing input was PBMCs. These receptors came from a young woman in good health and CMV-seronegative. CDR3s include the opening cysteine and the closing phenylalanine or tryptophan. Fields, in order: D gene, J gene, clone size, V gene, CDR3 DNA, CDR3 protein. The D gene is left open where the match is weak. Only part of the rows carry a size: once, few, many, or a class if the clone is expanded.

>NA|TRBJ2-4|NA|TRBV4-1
TGCGCCAGCAGCCAAGAACCCCTACTAGCCAAAAACATTCAGTACTTC
CASSQEPLLAKNIQYF
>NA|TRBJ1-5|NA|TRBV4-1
TGCGCCAGCAGCCGTATCGGGATAAGCAATCAGCCCCAGCATTTT
CASSRIGISNQPQHF
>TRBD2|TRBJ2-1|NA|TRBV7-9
TGTGCCAGCAGCTCTAGCGGAGCTTACAATGAGCAGTTCTTC
CASSSSGAYNEQFF
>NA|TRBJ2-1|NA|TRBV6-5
TGTGCCAGCACCAACACATATGAGCAGTTCTTC
CASTNTYEQFF
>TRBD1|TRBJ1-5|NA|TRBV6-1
TGTGCCAGCAGCTCACAGGACAGGGGATATCAGCCCCAGCATTTT
CASSSQDRGYQPQHF
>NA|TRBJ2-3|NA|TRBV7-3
TGTGCCAGCATCCTCACAGATACGCAGTATTTT
CASILTDTQYF
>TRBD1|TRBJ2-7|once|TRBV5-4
TGTGCCAGCAGCCTAGGGACAGCCTTGTACTTC
CASSLGTALYF
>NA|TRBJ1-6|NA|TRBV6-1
TGTGCCAGCAGTGAAATTATAGGGAGCTCCTATAATTCACCCCTCCACTTT
CASSEIIGSSYNSPLHF
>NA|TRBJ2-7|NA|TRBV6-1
TGTGCCAGCAGTGAGGCCAACGAGCAGTACTTC
CASSEANEQYF
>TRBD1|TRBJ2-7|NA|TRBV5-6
TGTGCCAGCCAAACCGGGACAGGGACCTACGAGCAGTACTTC
CASQTGTGTYEQYF
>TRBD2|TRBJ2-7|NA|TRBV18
TGTGCCAGCTCACCGAGAGGCGGGGGGGGTATAAACGAGCAGTACTTC
CASSPRGGGGINEQYF
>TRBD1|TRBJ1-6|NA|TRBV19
TGTGCCAGTACCCAGACAGGGGGAAGTGGTTCACCCCTCCACTTT
CASTQTGGSGSPLHF
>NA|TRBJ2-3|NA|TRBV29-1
TGCAGCGTTGAACCAGGGGGCACAGATACGCAGTATTTT
CSVEPGGTDTQYF
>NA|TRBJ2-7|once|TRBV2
TGTGCCAGCAGAGGACAGCGTTTCGCCTCCTACGAGCAGTACTTC
CASRGQRFASYEQYF
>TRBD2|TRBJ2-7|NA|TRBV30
TGTGCCTGGAGTACCCCCAGGACTAGCGGGGGGGTAGAGCAGTACTTC
CAWSTPRTSGGVEQYF
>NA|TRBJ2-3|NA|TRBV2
TGTGCCAGCAGCACCGCGGATACGCAGTATTTT
CASSTADTQYF
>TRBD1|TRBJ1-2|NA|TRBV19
TGTGCCAAGGTCGCTCTACCGGGACAGAGCTATGGCTACACCTTC
CAKVALPGQSYGYTF
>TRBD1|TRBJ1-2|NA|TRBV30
TGTGCCTGGAGTAAGGGACAGGGTAGTGGTGGCTACACCTTC
CAWSKGQGSGGYTF
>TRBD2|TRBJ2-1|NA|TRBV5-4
TGTGCCAGCAGCTTGCCAGCGGGGACGCGCCGAGCTTACAATGAGCAGTTCTTC
CASSLPAGTRRAYNEQFF
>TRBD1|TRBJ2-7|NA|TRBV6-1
TGTGCCAGCAGGACAGGGGGCGACTACGAGCAGTACTTC
CASRTGGDYEQYF
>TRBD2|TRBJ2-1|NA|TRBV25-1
TGTGCCAGCAGTCCTACCGACCCCGGGACTAGCGTTGAGCAGTTCTTC
CASSPTDPGTSVEQFF
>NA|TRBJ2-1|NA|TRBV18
TGTGCCAGCTCACCAGGAGGGGGGGCGATAGGTGAGCAGTTCTTC
CASSPGGGAIGEQFF
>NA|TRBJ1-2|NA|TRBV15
TGTGCCACCAGCGCAGGGTCCGACCCTAACTATGGCTACACCTTC
CATSAGSDPNYGYTF
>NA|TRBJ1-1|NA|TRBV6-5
TGTGCCAGCAGTTACTCGTCCGCCACAGCGAACACTGAAGCTTTCTTT
CASSYSSATANTEAFF
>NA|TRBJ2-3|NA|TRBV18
TGTGCCAGCTCATCCCTAGATACGCAGTATTTT
CASSSLDTQYF
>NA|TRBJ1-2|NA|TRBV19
TGTGCCAGTAGTATCAGGGGCTACGGCTACACCTTC
CASSIRGYGYTF
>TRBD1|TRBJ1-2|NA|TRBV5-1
TGCGCCAGCAGCGAACAGGGGGTAAACTATGGCTACACCTTC
CASSEQGVNYGYTF
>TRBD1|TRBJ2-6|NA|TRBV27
TGTGCCAGCAGTACTACCGGGACAGGGGTTTCTGGGGCCAACGTCCTGACTTTC
CASSTTGTGVSGANVLTF
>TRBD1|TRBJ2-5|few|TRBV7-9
TGTGCCAGCAGCTTTAGACAGGGAAAAGAGACCCAGTACTTC
CASSFRQGKETQYF
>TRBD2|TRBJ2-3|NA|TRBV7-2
TGTGCCAGCATCCCCCACGGACTAGCAGGAGATACGCAGTATTTT
CASIPHGLAGDTQYF
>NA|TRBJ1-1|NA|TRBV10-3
TGTGCCATCAGTGTGAACAGAGACCACACTGAAGCTTTCTTT
CAISVNRDHTEAFF
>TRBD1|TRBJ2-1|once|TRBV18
TGTGCCAGCTCATGGGGACAGAACAATGAGCAGTTCTTC
CASSWGQNNEQFF
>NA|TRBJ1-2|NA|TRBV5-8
TGTGCCAGCAGCTTGGGGGGGGCTAACTATGGCTACACCTTC
CASSLGGANYGYTF
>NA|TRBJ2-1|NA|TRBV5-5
TGTGCCAGCAGCTTGGGCCCCTTGTTAGGGGACTACAATGAGCAGTTCTTC
CASSLGPLLGDYNEQFF
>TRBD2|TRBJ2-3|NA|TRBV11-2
TGTGCCAGCAGCTTAGGAGCGGGGAGTACAGATACGCAGTATTTT
CASSLGAGSTDTQYF
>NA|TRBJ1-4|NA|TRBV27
TGTGCCAGCAGTTTACCCCTAGGGAGGGATCCTAATGAAAAACTGTTTTTT
CASSLPLGRDPNEKLFF
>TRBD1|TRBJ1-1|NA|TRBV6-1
TGTGCCAGCAGCGGGGGGACAGGGCGTAACACTGAAGCTTTCTTT
CASSGGTGRNTEAFF
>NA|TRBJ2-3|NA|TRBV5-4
TGTGCCAGCAGCTTGAACCAGGCAGATACGCAGTATTTT
CASSLNQADTQYF
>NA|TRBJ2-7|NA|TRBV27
TGTGCCAGCAGCCGCAACCGGGATAAGGGCGACGAGCAGTACTTC
CASSRNRDKGDEQYF
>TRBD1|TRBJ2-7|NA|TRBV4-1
TGCGCCAGCAGTGGAAGGCCCGGGACAGGTTCCTACGAGCAGTACTTC
CASSGRPGTGSYEQYF
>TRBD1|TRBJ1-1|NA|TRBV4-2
TGTGCCAGCAGCCACCCGACAGGGCAGAACACTGAAGCTTTCTTT
CASSHPTGQNTEAFF
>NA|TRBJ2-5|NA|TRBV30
TGTGCCTGGAGTGAGGACAGAAAAGAGACCCAGTACTTC
CAWSEDRKETQYF
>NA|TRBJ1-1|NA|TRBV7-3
TGTGCCAGCAGGCCTCCCCGGGGTATAGGCATGAACACTGAAGCTTTCTTT
CASRPPRGIGMNTEAFF
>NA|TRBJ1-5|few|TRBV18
TGTGCCAGCTCACCTTCGGGCAATCAGCCCCAGCATTTT
CASSPSGNQPQHF
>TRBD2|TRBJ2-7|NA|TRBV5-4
TGTGCCAGCAGCTTGGCTAGCGGGGGATTCACCGGCTACGAGCAGTACTTC
CASSLASGGFTGYEQYF
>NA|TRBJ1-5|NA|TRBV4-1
TGCGCCAGCAGCCAAGGTGGGCAGGGTGGTCGGCCCCAGCATTTT
CASSQGGQGGRPQHF
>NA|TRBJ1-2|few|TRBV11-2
TGTGCCAGCAGTCCGAAGCATGGCTATGGCTACACCTTC
CASSPKHGYGYTF
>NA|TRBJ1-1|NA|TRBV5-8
TGTGCCAGCAGCTTGGTGGTCAGGGGCAAGCAGTTGAACACTGAAGCTTTCTTT
CASSLVVRGKQLNTEAFF
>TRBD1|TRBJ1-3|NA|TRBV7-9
TGTGCCAGCAGCTTAGCTACAGGGGGCCAAGGGCCTGGAAACACCATATATTTT
CASSLATGGQGPGNTIYF
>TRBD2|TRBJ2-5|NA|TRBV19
TGTGCCAGTAGTTTGAGACCTGGGACTAGCGGGGTTTATAAAGAGACCCAGTACTTC
CASSLRPGTSGVYKETQYF
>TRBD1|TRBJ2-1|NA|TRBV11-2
TGTGCCAGCAGCTCCGAGGGACAGGCAGGGGGTTACAATGAGCAGTTCTTC
CASSSEGQAGGYNEQFF
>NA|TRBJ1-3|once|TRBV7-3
TGTGCCAGCAGCTTACACCAGGGTTCAGCTCTTACAGGAAACACCATATATTTT
CASSLHQGSALTGNTIYF